This T cell receptor beta chain is from a study of cytomegalovirus exposure and HLA in healthy donors. Study-wide results and caveats: A few of the chains that were CMV-associated were confirmed in vitro to be specific for CMV antigens.

The PCR had 60 Vbeta and 13 Jbeta primers. Profiled with immunoSEQ multiplex PCR; TCRdb holds only in-frame clones, not every one. Of approximately 110,000 clones in the sample, 73% were seen once. Healthy people donating bone marrow made up the donors. A note on this clone: Antigen unknown.

CDR3 size: 14 residues. Trimming shortened V by 0 bases and J by 2 bases, and 9 bases separated the two germline ends. This sequence was found in a man in his 60s in good health and CMV-seropositive. Sequences were obtained from PBMCs. J is TRBJ2-7 and V is TRBV5-3; a possible D gene is TRBD1 (5 bases). TRBV5-3 belongs to the ORF category, with a function that is uncertain. Here the CDR3 DNA reads TGTGCCAGAAGCTTGGAGGGGTGGACCTACGAGCAGTACTTC. Residues: CARSLEGWTYEQYF.